This T cell receptor beta chain derives from a study of molecular identifiers for immune sequencing clone quantification. Points on this clonotype: A read error may be the cause here, since a much bigger clone is one base away.

TCRdb re-called the PCR reads through MiXCR, storing one row per CDR3 protein. The sample lists about 640,000 distinct CDR3 sequences, 15% to 20% occurring once. Germline loops: CDR1 SGHDN, CDR2 FVKESK. This CDR3 contains 19 residues. The sequence was collected from a human donor in good health. Some libraries in this study had Jurkat cell RNA spiked in. The sequencing sample was made of naive CD8+ T cells from blood, with Jurkat cell RNA spiked in. This sample's subset: FACS-sorted CD8+CD4-CCR7+CD45RA+ naive T cells. This chain links TRBV14 with TRBJ2-2, with D maybe TRBD2 (6 bases). The CDR3, as DNA: TGTGCCAGCAGCCAAGATCGGAGGGCGGGTTCCAAGAACGCCGGGGAGCTGTTTTTT. This codes for CASSQDRRAGSKNAGELFF. Combining the CDR3 with reference TRBV14 and TRBJ2-2 gives the whole variable domain EAGVTQFPSHSVIEKGQTVTLRCDPISGHDNLYWYRRVMGKEIKFLLHFVKESKQDESGMPNNRFLAERTGGTYSTLKVQPAELEDSGVYFCASSQDRRAGSKNAGELFFGEGSRLTVL.